These 28 T cell receptor beta chains came from one sample sequenced in a study of T-cell reconstitution after alpha-beta-depleted transplantation in children. The TCRbeta library incorporated unique molecular identifiers. TCRdb re-called the PCR reads through MiXCR, storing one row per CDR3 protein. The sample has some 120,000 distinct CDR3 sequences; 23% are singletons. Sequenced material: PBMCs, mostly from graft donor cells, taken 180 days after TCRalphabeta/CD19-depleted stem cell transplant. The receptors originated from a male patient aged 2 to 10 who had a stem cell transplant for chronic granulomatous disease, so the T cells may come from the graft donor.

This chain links TRBV20-1 with TRBJ2-3; D is unclear. Trimming cost V 1 base and J 6 bases, with 14 bases left between them. The CDR3 covers 14 residues. Germline-derived CDR1 and CDR2 are DFQATT and SNEGSKA (reference sequence). Here the CDR3 DNA reads TGCAGTGCTAGAGGTGGTGGGGTGGGGGATACGCAGTATTTT. Translating gives CSARGGGVGDTQYF.

This clonotype turned up a few times. The chain combines TRBV20-1 with TRBJ1-5; D is perhaps TRBD1 (6 bases). CDR3 length equals 14 residues. Per germline, CDR1 DFQATT and CDR2 SNEGSKA (reference sequence). Trimming took 1 base from V and 2 from J, leaving 9 bases between them. CDR3 bases: TGCAGTGCTAGAGGGGGGCTAGGCAATCAGCCCCAGCATTTT. Its translation: CSARGGLGNQPQHF.

This clonotype was detected many times. V gene TRBV12-3 or TRBV12-4 combines with J gene TRBJ2-5; D call uncertain. V lost 3 bases and J 5 bases, leaving 10 bases between the germline ends. The CDR3 is made up of 13 amino acids. CDR3 sequence (DNA): TGTGCCAGCAGTTTCCGAAAAAGGGAGACCCAGTACTTC. Its protein product is CASSFRKRETQYF.

This clonotype was observed many times. This chain connects TRBV29-1 to TRBJ2-4; D is perhaps TRBD1 or TRBD2 (5 bases each). CDR1 SQVTM and CDR2 ANQGSEA come from the germline V gene. V lost 6 bases and J 4 bases, leaving 10 bases between the germline ends. The CDR3 is made up of 12 amino acids. The CDR3 is CSVGEGKNIQYF. The CDR3 nucleotides read TGCAGCGTCGGAGAGGGGAAAAACATTCAGTACTTC.

CDR3 coding DNA: TGTGCCAGCAGCTACAGGGTCAATTTGCTGTTTTTT. This encodes CASSYRVNLLFF. V and J are TRBV12-3 or TRBV12-4 and TRBJ1-4, with D maybe TRBD1 (6 bases). This CDR3 contains 12 residues. Trimming removed 6 bases at V and 14 bases at J, with 16 bases between.

This clonotype was observed a handful of times. This chain uses TRBV20-1 with TRBJ1-5; no reliable D call. The V and J ends lost 3 bases and 3 bases respectively, with 9 bases between them. Germline V lookup: CDR1 DFQATT, CDR2 SNEGSKA (reference sequence). The CDR3 is 13 residues long. The CDR3 protein is CSASPDTNQPQHF. The CDR3, as DNA: TGCAGTGCTAGTCCCGACACCAATCAGCCCCAGCATTTT.

This clonotype was observed a handful of times. This rearrangement joins TRBV27 to TRBJ2-5; 7 bases are a match to TRBD1. Germline CDR1 is MNHEY and CDR2 is SMNVEV (reference sequence). CDR3 length: 14 amino acids. V lost 6 bases and J lost 1; bases outside the gene matches: 5. The DNA for the CDR3 is TGTGCCAGCAGGAAACAGGGGCTCCAAGAGACCCAGTACTTC. Its protein product is CASRKQGLQETQYF.

There are many counts of this clonotype. The chain couples TRBV5-1 to TRBJ1-3; no clear D. Germline values: CDR1 SGHRS, CDR2 YFSETQ. The CDR3 contains 14 residues. Between the trimmed V and J ends, which lost 4 bases and 5 bases, there was a span of 13 bases. The DNA for the CDR3 is TGCGCCAGCAGCAGAGACACTTCGAGAAACACCATATATTTT. It specifies CASSRDTSRNTIYF.

The rearrangement links TRBV7-9 to TRBJ2-2; D is unresolved. CDR1 SEHNR and CDR2 FQNEAQ come from the germline V gene (reference sequence). Between the trimmed V and J ends, which lost 4 bases and 6 bases, there was a span of 9 bases. The CDR3 is made up of 13 amino acids. CDR3 amino acids: CASSSFLSGELFF. The CDR3 DNA reads TGTGCCAGCAGCTCTTTTCTATCCGGGGAGCTGTTTTTT.

This clonotype was picked up many times. The chain employs TRBV20-1 and TRBJ1-5; a weak D match, TRBD1 (5 bases). CDR3 length: 14 residues. Germline CDR1 is DFQATT and CDR2 is SNEGSKA (reference sequence). V dropped 6 bases and J dropped 1 base, with 13 bases sitting between them. The CDR3 protein is CSAKDTLSNQPQHF. The CDR3, as DNA: TGCAGTGCCAAGGACACCCTAAGCAATCAGCCCCAGCATTTT.

This clonotype has a handful of counts. This chain connects TRBV5-1 to TRBJ2-1; no clear D. The CDR3 has 14 residues. CDR1 SGHRS and CDR2 YFSETQ come from the germline V gene. V was shortened by 6 bases and J by 2 bases, with 12 bases between the two germline ends. The CDR3, as DNA: TGCGCCAGCATGGGGATAAAGCCCTACAATGAGCAGTTCTTC. Translation gives CASMGIKPYNEQFF.

Many counts were recorded for this clonotype. This sequence joins TRBV7-2 and TRBJ2-5; 9 positions match TRBD2. The CDR3 consists of 14 residues. Germline-derived CDR1 and CDR2 are SGHTA and FQGNSA. The V gene end was trimmed by 5 bases and the J gene end by 5 bases; junction bases not matched to a gene: 6. The CDR3 sequence: CASSVGLASETQYF. Written as DNA, the CDR3 is TGTGCCAGCAGCGTGGGACTAGCCTCGGAGACCCAGTACTTC.

This clonotype was recorded many times. This chain links TRBV9 with TRBJ2-7; 7 nucleotides match TRBD1. The germline CDR1 and CDR2 sequences are SGDLS and YYNGEE. The CDR3 covers 13 residues. Trimming at V came to 6 bases and at J to 0 bases, leaving 3 bases not matched to a gene. Here the CDR3 DNA reads TGTGCCAGCAAGGGGACAGTCTCCTACGAGCAGTACTTC. Protein: CASKGTVSYEQYF.

In its sample, this clonotype was seen many times. This chain connects TRBV7-3 to TRBJ1-1; the D gene is possibly TRBD1 (6 bases). The germline V and J ends were trimmed by 3 bases and 6 bases, with 11 bases remaining between them. Germline CDR1 reads SGHTA; CDR2 reads FQGTGA. This CDR3 has 13 residues. The CDR3 spells CASSLGASAEAFF. CDR3 nucleotide sequence: TGTGCCAGCAGCTTGGGGGCCTCGGCTGAAGCTTTCTTT.

This clonotype was counted ten times or more. The chain combines TRBV12-3 or TRBV12-4 with TRBJ2-7; D unclear. The V end lost 3 bases, the J end lost 0 bases, and 3 bases lay between the germline ends. CDR3 length equals 12 residues. CDR3 residues: CASSFRSYEQYF. CDR3 in DNA: TGTGCCAGCAGTTTCCGCTCCTACGAGCAGTACTTC.

V and J are TRBV7-9 and TRBJ2-3, with 7 bases lining up with TRBD2. The length of the CDR3 is 16 residues. Germline CDR1 reads SEHNR; CDR2 reads FQNEAQ (reference sequence). V lost 4 bases and J lost 4; bases outside the gene matches: 11. CDR3 residues: CASSWGGPRSADTQYF. The CDR3 coding sequence is TGTGCCAGCAGCTGGGGGGGTCCTCGGAGCGCAGATACGCAGTATTTT.

This clonotype is deemed medium-sized. The rearrangement joins TRBV29-1 to TRBJ1-2, with no clear D. CDR3 length: 13 residues. V was pared by 2 bases and J by 4 bases, with 11 bases between. Germline CDR1 and CDR2: SQVTM and ANQGSEA. CDR3 coding DNA: TGCAGCGTTGAACGGGGAAGCGGCTATGGCTACACCTTC. It specifies CSVERGSGYGYTF. Based on the CDR3 plus reference TRBV29-1 and TRBJ1-2, the full variable domain is SAVISQKPSRDICQRGTSLTIQCQVDSQVTMMFWYRQQPGQSLTLIATANQGSEATYESGFVIDKFPISRPNLTFSTLTVSNMSPEDSSIYLCSVERGSGYGYTFGSGTRLTVV.

The chain couples TRBV12-3 or TRBV12-4 to TRBJ1-1; D possibly corresponds to TRBD1 (6 bases). This CDR3 region has 14 residues. V lost 5 bases to trimming and J lost 1 base, with 11 bases between them. This CDR3 is CASSPGTWNTEAFF. The DNA of the CDR3 is TGTGCCAGCAGTCCCGGGACATGGAACACTGAAGCTTTCTTT.

This clonotype was observed a handful of times. This chain connects TRBV29-1 to TRBJ1-1; 8 nucleotides agree with TRBD1. CDR1 SQVTM and CDR2 ANQGSEA come from the germline V gene. V shed 0 bases and J 1 base; nucleotides not matched to a gene: 7. The CDR3 has 16 residues. Here the CDR3 reads CSVEDIGQGTNTEAFF. The CDR3 bases are TGCAGCGTTGAAGATATAGGACAGGGAACGAACACTGAAGCTTTCTTT.

This clonotype was counted at least ten times. The CDR3 bases are TGCAGTGCTAGAGGCTTCCGGGACAAAAATTACTACGAGCAGTACTTC. It translates to CSARGFRDKNYYEQYF. The chain links TRBV20-1 to TRBJ2-7, with D tentatively TRBD1 (6 bases). V gave up 1 base and J gave up 3 bases, with 19 bases separating them. The CDR3 sequence is 16 residues long. The germline CDR1 and CDR2 sequences are DFQATT and SNEGSKA (reference sequence).

This clonotype has ten or more counts. The chain recombines TRBV5-1 with TRBJ2-2; 13 bases match TRBD2. Trimming cost V 3 bases and J 5 bases; bases outside gene matches: 4. Germline CDR1 reads SGHRS; CDR2 reads YFSETQ. The CDR3 runs 16 residues. The CDR3 sequence is CASSSLTSGRTGELFF. In DNA form, the CDR3 reads TGCGCCAGCAGCTCCTTGACTAGCGGGAGGACCGGGGAGCTGTTTTTT.

This clonotype was seen at least ten times. The chain links TRBV5-1 to TRBJ1-5, with 9 bases fitting TRBD1. The germline V gene encodes CDR1 SGHRS and CDR2 YFSETQ. The CDR3 loop spans 15 amino acids. The V gene end was trimmed by 5 bases and the J gene end by 0 bases; junction bases not matched to a gene: 3. CDR3 residues: CASSWTGASNQPQHF. The CDR3 bases are TGCGCCAGCAGTTGGACAGGGGCTAGCAATCAGCCCCAGCATTTT.

This chain links TRBV12-3 or TRBV12-4 with TRBJ2-2; D perhaps matches TRBD2 (5 bases). V lost 6 bases to trimming and J lost 6 bases, with 11 bases between them. This CDR3 is 13 amino acids long. In DNA form, the CDR3 reads TGTGCCAGCAGAGCCGGACTTCCCGGGGAGCTGTTTTTT. It translates to CASRAGLPGELFF.

The genes are TRBV12-3 or TRBV12-4 and TRBJ2-1; D may be TRBD2 (5 bases). V was pared by 6 bases and J by 0 bases, with 15 bases between. The CDR3 loop spans 16 amino acids. The CDR3 bases are TGTGCCAGCAGCGAGGGTAGACCGGGCTCCTACAATGAGCAGTTCTTC. The encoded protein is CASSEGRPGSYNEQFF.

This clonotype was observed a few times. The genes are TRBV29-1 and TRBJ2-2; the D gene is possibly TRBD2 (6 bases). The length of the CDR3 is 11 residues. Trimming took off 3 bases at V and 11 bases at J, with 10 bases between the two ends. Germline V CDR1 and CDR2: SQVTM, ANQGSEA. The CDR3 loop reads CSVESGTELFF. The CDR3 DNA follows: TGCAGCGTTGAGTCCGGGACTGAGCTGTTTTTT.

Ten or more counts support this clonotype. The genes are TRBV7-9 and TRBJ2-1, with TRBD1 matching over 10 bases. J lost 10 bases, V lost 5 bases, and 5 bases had no gene match. This CDR3 has 13 amino acids. CDR1 and CDR2 (germline): SEHNR, FQNEAQ (reference sequence). CDR3 region: CASSMTGGKEQFF. Here the CDR3 DNA reads TGTGCCAGCAGCATGACAGGGGGCAAAGAGCAGTTCTTC.

In its sample, this clonotype was seen many times. CDR3 in DNA: TGTGCCAGCAGCGTAGTGAGCGGGAGTCACACAGATACGCAGTATTTT. It encodes CASSVVSGSHTDTQYF. The chain has TRBV9 and TRBJ2-3; 8 nucleotides agree with TRBD2. The CDR3 is 16 amino acids. Germline-derived CDR1 and CDR2 are SGDLS and YYNGEE. V dropped 0 bases and J dropped 2; count of bases not matched to a gene: 5.

In this sample, this clonotype turned up many times. The J gene is TRBJ2-3, the V gene TRBV15, with D hard to call. V lost 1 base to trimming and J lost 2 bases, with 7 bases between them. This CDR3 region has 14 residues. Looked up from germline, CDR1 is LNHNV and CDR2 is YYDKDF (reference sequence). CDR3 bases: TGTGCCACCAGCAGAGCGGTGGACACAGATACGCAGTATTTT. It encodes CATSRAVDTDTQYF.